The rows below give T cell receptor beta chains drawn from one sample of a study of blood T cell repertoires in COVID-19. TCRdb keeps only in-frame clones here, not all; method: immunoSEQ multiplex PCR. The sample holds about 270,000 clones; approximately 90% are singletons and the top ten take 2.4%. Material: PBMCs or T cells enriched from blood (not recorded which). These receptors originate from a young woman who had recovered from COVID-19. Each CDR3 is given with its conserved first and last residue. D genes are given only for firm matches. Only part of the rows carry a size: once, few, many, or a class if the clone is expanded.

clone size	D gene	V gene	J gene	CDR3 DNA	CDR3 protein
-	-	TRBV9	TRBJ1-1	TGTGCCAGCAGCCCCCCCTCGCGGGGCGGGAGGGCTGAAGCTTTCTTT	CASSPPSRGGRAEAFF
-	-	TRBV5-1	TRBJ2-5	TGCGCCAGCAGCCAAGAACTAGCCAGCGAGACCCAGTACTTC	CASSQELASETQYF
once	-	TRBV19	TRBJ1-1	TGTGCCAGTAGTATTTTTCGTCGAGGGAACACTGAAGCTTTCTTT	CASSIFRRGNTEAFF
-	-	TRBV20-1	TRBJ2-3	TGCAGTGCTGGGGCCCCAGATACGCAGTATTTT	CSAGAPDTQYF
once	TRBD1	TRBV4-2	TRBJ1-2	TGTGCCAGCAGCCAAGATGACAGGGCTTTTACCTTC	CASSQDDRAFTF
-	TRBD1	TRBV19	TRBJ1-3	TGTGCCAGTGACGACAGGGCTGGAAACACCATATATTTT	CASDDRAGNTIYF
-	-	TRBV12-3/TRBV12-4	TRBJ1-6	TGTGCCAGCAGGGGGCCCTATAATTCACCCCTCCACTTT	CASRGPYNSPLHF
-	TRBD1	TRBV7-9	TRBJ1-3	TGTGCCAGCATCCCGGGACAGGGGGCCGGAAACACCATATATTTT	CASIPGQGAGNTIYF
once	-	TRBV10-1	TRBJ1-1	TGCGCCAGCAGTGAGCAGGGATGGACTGAAGCTTTCTTT	CASSEQGWTEAFF
-	-	TRBV24-1	TRBJ1-2	TGTGCCACCAGTGTCGGGAGCAACTATGGCTACACCTTC	CATSVGSNYGYTF
-	-	TRBV7-9	TRBJ2-5	TGTGCCAGCAGCTTAAGAGGTCGGGACACATGGACAGAGACCCAGTACTTC	CASSLRGRDTWTETQYF
-	TRBD2	TRBV5-4	TRBJ2-7	TGTGCCAGCAGCTTCGGCGGTGCGGGGGGCCCCTACGAGCAGTACTTC	CASSFGGAGGPYEQYF
-	TRBD1	TRBV7-8	TRBJ2-7	TGTGCCAGCGGGCGGGACAGGGGGCTTCCCTACGAGCAGTACTTC	CASGRDRGLPYEQYF